This T cell receptor (beta chain) is drawn from a study of identical twins. Whole-study results and caveats: Zero-insertion analyses were open to partial confounding by invariant MAIT and iNKT cells.

Comment on this clonotype: What it binds is unknown.

TCRdb fed the 5' RACE reads into MiXCR, producing one record per CDR3 protein. The table lists some 1,600,000 distinct CDR3 sequences, less than 40% of them singletons. This CDR3 has 19 residues. V was cut by 3 bases and J by 5 bases, with 26 bases left in between. Germline CDR1 and CDR2: MDHEN and SYDVKM. Everyone who gave samples was a healthy Caucasian. The chain links TRBV28 to TRBJ2-4, with a possible D match to TRBD1 (7 bases). The receptor comes from a newborn girl in good health. The source material was cord blood. CDR3: CASSFHLTPGLRGENIQYF. CDR3 bases: TGTGCCAGCAGTTTTCACCTGACCCCGGGACTCAGGGGGGAAAACATTCAGTACTTC.